Included here is one T cell receptor (beta chain) sequence, with context. Antigen: not known. CDR1 LNHDA and CDR2 SQIVND come from the germline V gene (reference sequence). V lost 2 bases and J 6 bases, leaving 20 bases between the germline ends. This CDR3 has 16 residues. This sample is drawn from a study of T cell repertoires in cytomegalovirus infection. Study as a whole: Carrying CMV and the relevant HLA type showed in public TCR beta signatures. General study points: CMV-specific TCR beta clonotypes restricted by HLA-C were the ones dominating the ex vivo response. Frequencies of public TCR beta families were cumulated, and this identified carriers of CMV plus the relevant HLA.

TCRdb re-derived calls from the reads in MiXCR, one entry per CDR3 protein. The sample shows roughly 140,000 distinct CDR3 sequences, roughly a quarter of them seen only once. This rearrangement joins TRBV19 to TRBJ2-7; a possible D gene is TRBD2 (5 bases). The sample comprised PBMCs. The TCR comes from a human donor in good health (CMV status not recorded). Some clones in this sample may be carry-over from other donors' samples. CDR3 in DNA: TGTGCCAGTAGTATAAGAGGGTCAACGGGATTGGGCGAGCAGTACTTC. Protein: CASSIRGSTGLGEQYF.